This TCR beta chain was identified in a study of T cell changes during pregnancy in multiple sclerosis. Relative to its sample, this clone is medium-sized. J was trimmed by 4 bases and V by 5 bases; bases with no gene match: 6. Germline CDR1 and CDR2: MNHEY and SVGAGI. The CDR3 contains 15 residues. Repertoires were generated with immunoSEQ multiplex PCR, while TCRdb's copy carries only in-frame clones and drops some. The sample has tens of thousands of clones; roughly 90% are singletons. The chain is built from TRBV6-5 and TRBJ1-5; 9 bases line up with TRBD1. This TCR came from a female donor with multiple sclerosis, enrolled in a pregnancy study. Sequencing was performed on peripheral blood, taken in the first trimester of pregnancy. CDR3 DNA sequence: TGTGCCAGCAGTCCCCGGGACAGGGAGAATCAGCCCCAGCATTTT. This sequence encodes CASSPRDRENQPQHF.